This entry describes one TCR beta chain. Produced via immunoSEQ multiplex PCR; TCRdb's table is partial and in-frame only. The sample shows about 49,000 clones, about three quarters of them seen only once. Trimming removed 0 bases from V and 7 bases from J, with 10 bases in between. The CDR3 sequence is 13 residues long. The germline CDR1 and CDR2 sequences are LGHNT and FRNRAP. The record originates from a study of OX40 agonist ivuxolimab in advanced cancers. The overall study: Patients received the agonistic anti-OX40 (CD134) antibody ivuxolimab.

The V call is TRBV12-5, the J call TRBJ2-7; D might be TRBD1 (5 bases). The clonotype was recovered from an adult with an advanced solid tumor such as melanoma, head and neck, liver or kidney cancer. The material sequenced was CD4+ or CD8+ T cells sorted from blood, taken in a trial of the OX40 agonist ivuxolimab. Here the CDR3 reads CASGLVLRGEQYF. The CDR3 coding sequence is TGTGCTAGTGGTTTGGTACTTAGGGGTGAGCAGTACTTC.